The sequence of this T cell receptor beta chain was determined in a study of primary melanoma T cells and metastatic recurrence (dated by TCRdb to between 2020 and 2021). Notes on the research overall: A total of 150 to 200 primary melanomas made up the cohort, all of stage T2 to T4 and more than 1 mm thick. Whether patient outcome could be predicted by T-cell fraction and T-cell repertoire clonality in primary melanoma tumors was the question this study put to the test. The T-cell fraction measured by TCR beta sequencing was weighed against progression-free survival, the clinical outcome chosen for the comparison. The sequencing-derived T-cell fraction was compared with histopathological grading of tumor-infiltrating lymphocytes. General conclusions and limits of the study: The authors presented an effective T-cell-mediated antitumor response in primary melanoma only as a suggestion and not as a demonstrated mechanism. Progression-free survival prediction was reportedly improved more by adding T-cell fraction to tumor thickness than by adding any other histopathological variable. Progression-free survival was reportedly predicted by the tumor T-cell fraction independently of age, mitotic rate, ulceration and thickness. A T-cell fraction above 20% appeared protective regardless of ulceration status, mitotic rate or nodal disease.

Each patient's primary melanoma had been surgically resected and was viewed as potentially curable, though still at risk of metastatic recurrence. Libraries were built with the immunoSEQ multiplex PCR assay. Primary melanoma tumor tissue underwent high-throughput sequencing of the T-cell receptor beta chain. In the original analysis: The repertoire analyses covered TCRB CDR3 sharing between samples and the distribution of insertions and deletions. A gradient-boosted model ranked how well the T-cell fraction predicted outcome compared with histopathological variables. The table comes from immuneACCESS by way of TCRdb, which keeps in-frame sequences with V and J called. Part of the clones is missing from these tables; in studies checked, under half for an unresolved V gene and the rest for unknown reasons. V and J calls and clone size are those listed in that table; D and trimming were worked out from the DNA. Across this sample there are 2,300 or so clones, with about 72% seen only once. The top ten constitute about 27% of the sample.

The junction shows trimming of 1 base on V and 3 bases on J, plus 8 bases between the germline ends. The CDR3 measures 14 amino acids from cysteine to phenylalanine. Left in the record is the CDR3 DNA by itself, 42 bases read in frame from the first base. CDR1 and CDR2, per the germline V gene, are SGHRS and YFSETQ. This clone has only a few counts. Its antigen has not been determined. Base-call qualities are not available, and no considerably larger clone is one nucleotide away. The chain couples TRBV5-1 to TRBJ1-5; the best D guess is TRBD1, with 5 bases matching. The clonotype comes from a human donor with melanoma. Sequenced: melanoma tumor tissue. In nucleotides, the sequence is TGCGCCAGCAGCTTGACAGGCTCCAATCAGCCCCAGCATTTT. Translated, this gives CASSLTGSNQPQHF.